This T cell receptor beta chain was identified during a study of T cell clusters in autoimmune cytopenias. General study findings and limits: A dominant lymphoma-associated repertoire apparently masked the cluster-lack signature in secondary cytopenia versus chronic lymphocytic leukemia.

Multiplex touch-down PCR amplified TRB using TRB-A and TRB-B pools in one tube. Reprocessing the multiplex PCR reads, TCRdb reports a single entry for every CDR3 protein and omits DNA. The sample table includes fewer than 4,500 distinct CDR3 sequences. Comment on this clonotype: Its specificity is not known.

Germline CDR1 SGHRS, CDR2 YFSETQ. The CDR3 has 15 amino acids. Roughly 40,000 genome equivalents of blood DNA were amplified for TRB. These data were also filed under a second study, of T cell repertoires in aging, cancer and after chemotherapy.

The TCR was taken from a human donor in good health. The source material was peripheral blood. The chain carries TRBV5-1 and TRBJ2-1; TCRdb proposes TRBD1, but this gene call is untestable without DNA. The CDR3 reads CASRTGGGSYNEQFF.